This TCR beta chain was captured by sequencing in a study of blood T cell repertoires in COVID-19. Study-level information: COVID-19 samples from acute and convalescent phases originated in the United States, Italy and Spain. Sample material is recorded as cDNA or gDNA derived from T cells, B-cell-depleted T cells, or PBMCs.

Per the original methods: Reference gene primer amplification in the assay estimated nucleated cell counts. Libraries were prepared by immunoSEQ multiplex PCR; TCRdb keeps only in-frame clonotypes and omits some of them. That table gives V, J and clone size, and the DNA gave D and trimming. The repertoire holds some 120,000 clones, with 90% as singletons. The sequenced material came from peripheral blood. This clonotype originated in a human donor with active COVID-19. The donor label of this sample is uncertain.

CDR3 nucleotide sequence: TGTGCCAGCAGTTCCCAGGGGGCTAGCTATAATTCACCCCTCCACTTT. Protein sequence: CASSSQGASYNSPLHF. This chain links TRBV27 with TRBJ1-6; TRBD1 aligns across 8 bases. Germline V gene data show CDR1 as MNHEY and CDR2 as SMNVEV (reference sequence). The CDR3 spans 16 residues. The junction had 5 bases not matched to a gene; V was cut back by 4 bases and J by 3 bases.